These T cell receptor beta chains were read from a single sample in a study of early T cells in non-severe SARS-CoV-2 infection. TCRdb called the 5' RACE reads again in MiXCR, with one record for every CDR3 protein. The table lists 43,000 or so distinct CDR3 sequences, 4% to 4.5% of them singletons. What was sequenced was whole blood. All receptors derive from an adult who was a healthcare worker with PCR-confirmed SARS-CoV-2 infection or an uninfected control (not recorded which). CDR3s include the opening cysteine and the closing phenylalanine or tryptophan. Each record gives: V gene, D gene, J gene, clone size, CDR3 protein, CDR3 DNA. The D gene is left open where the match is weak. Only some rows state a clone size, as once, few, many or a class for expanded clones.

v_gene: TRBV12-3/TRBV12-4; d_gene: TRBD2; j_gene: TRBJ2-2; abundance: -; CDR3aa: CASSSAGGNTGELFF; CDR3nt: TGTGCCAGCAGTTCAGCGGGGGGCAACACCGGGGAGCTGTTTTTT
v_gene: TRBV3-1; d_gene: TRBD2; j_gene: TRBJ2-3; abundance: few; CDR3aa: CASSQLLAGGPDTQYF; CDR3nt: TGTGCCAGCAGCCAGCTTCTAGCGGGGGGGCCGGATACGCAGTATTTT
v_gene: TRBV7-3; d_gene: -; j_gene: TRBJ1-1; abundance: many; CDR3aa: CASRQQGDTEAFF; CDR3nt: TGTGCCAGCAGGCAACAGGGCGACACTGAAGCTTTCTTT
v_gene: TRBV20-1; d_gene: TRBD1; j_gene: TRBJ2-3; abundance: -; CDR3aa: CSAPNGRGPDTQYF; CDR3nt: TGCAGTGCCCCCAATGGCAGGGGGCCGGATACGCAGTATTTT
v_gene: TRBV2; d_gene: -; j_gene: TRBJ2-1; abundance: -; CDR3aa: CASRAQGWNEQFF; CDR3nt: TGTGCCAGCAGGGCACAGGGATGGAATGAGCAGTTCTTC
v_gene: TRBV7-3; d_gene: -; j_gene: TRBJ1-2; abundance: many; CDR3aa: CASSRGGNGYGYTF; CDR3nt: TGTGCCAGCAGCCGAGGGGGGAACGGCTATGGCTACACCTTC
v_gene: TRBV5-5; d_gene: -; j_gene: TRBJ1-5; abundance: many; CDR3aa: CASSLSSGQPQHF; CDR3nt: TGTGCCAGCAGCTTGAGTTCTGGTCAGCCCCAGCATTTT
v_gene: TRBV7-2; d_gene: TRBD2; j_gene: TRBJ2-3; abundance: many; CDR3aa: CASSPGLAVDTQYF; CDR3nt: TGTGCCAGCAGCCCGGGACTAGCCGTGGATACGCAGTATTTT
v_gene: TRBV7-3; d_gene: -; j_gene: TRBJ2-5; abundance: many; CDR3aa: CASSFNPEETQYF; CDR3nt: TGTGCCAGCAGCTTCAATCCCGAAGAGACCCAGTACTTC
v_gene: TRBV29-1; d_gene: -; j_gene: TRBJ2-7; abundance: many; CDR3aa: CSVRQQYEQYF; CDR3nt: TGCAGCGTAAGGCAGCAGTACGAGCAGTACTTC
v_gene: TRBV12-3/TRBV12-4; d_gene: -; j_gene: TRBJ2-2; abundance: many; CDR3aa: CASSLVANTGELFF; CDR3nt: TGTGCCAGCAGTTTAGTAGCGAACACCGGGGAGCTGTTTTTT
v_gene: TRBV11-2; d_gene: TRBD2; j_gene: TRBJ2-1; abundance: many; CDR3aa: CASSRLAGSHEQFF; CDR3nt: TGTGCCAGCAGCCGACTAGCGGGAAGTCATGAGCAGTTCTTC
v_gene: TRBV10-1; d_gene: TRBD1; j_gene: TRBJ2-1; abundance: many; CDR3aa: CASSDPGGRSNEQFF; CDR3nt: TGCGCCAGCAGTGATCCAGGGGGCAGGAGCAATGAGCAGTTCTTC
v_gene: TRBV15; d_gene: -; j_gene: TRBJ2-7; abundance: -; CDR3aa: CATSRGSIQQYF; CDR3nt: TGTGCCACCAGCAGAGGTAGTATACAGCAGTACTTC
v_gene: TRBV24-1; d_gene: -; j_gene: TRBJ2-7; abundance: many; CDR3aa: CATSGGSYEQYF; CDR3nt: TGTGCCACCAGTGGGGGGAGTTACGAGCAGTACTTC
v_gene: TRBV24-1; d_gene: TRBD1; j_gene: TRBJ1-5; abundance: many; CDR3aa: CATSGTGSNQPQHF; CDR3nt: TGTGCCACCAGTGGGACAGGGTCTAATCAGCCCCAGCATTTT
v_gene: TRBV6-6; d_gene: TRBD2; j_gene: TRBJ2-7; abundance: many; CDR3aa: CASSTSTSASYEQYF; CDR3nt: TGTGCCAGCAGTACCTCGACTAGCGCGAGCTACGAGCAGTACTTC
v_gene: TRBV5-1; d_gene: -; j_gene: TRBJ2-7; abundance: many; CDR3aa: CASSPYAGTQAYEQYF; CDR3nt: TGCGCCAGCAGCCCCTACGCCGGGACACAAGCCTACGAGCAGTACTTC
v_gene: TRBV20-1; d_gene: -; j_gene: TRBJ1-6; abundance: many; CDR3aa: CSASPGHLKTYNSPLHF; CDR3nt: TGCAGTGCTAGCCCGGGACACCTCAAGACCTATAATTCACCCCTCCACTTT
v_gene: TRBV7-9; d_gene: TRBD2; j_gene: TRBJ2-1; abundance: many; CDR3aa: CASSPSAGGAYNEQFF; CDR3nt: TGTGCCAGCAGCCCCTCGGCGGGAGGCGCCTACAATGAGCAGTTCTTC
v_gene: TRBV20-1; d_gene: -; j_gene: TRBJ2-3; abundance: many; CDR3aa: CSAHRSDTQYF; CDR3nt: TGCAGTGCGCACAGATCGGATACGCAGTATTTT
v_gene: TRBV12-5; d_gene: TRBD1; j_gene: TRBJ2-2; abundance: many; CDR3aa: CASGHLGQGSGELFF; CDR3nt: TGTGCTAGTGGGCACCTGGGACAGGGATCCGGGGAGCTGTTTTTT
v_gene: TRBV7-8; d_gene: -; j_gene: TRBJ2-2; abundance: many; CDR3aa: CASAWGGANTGELFF; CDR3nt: TGTGCCAGCGCCTGGGGGGGCGCGAACACCGGGGAGCTGTTTTTT
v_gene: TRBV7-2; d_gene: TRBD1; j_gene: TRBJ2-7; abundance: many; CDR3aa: CASSSSRDRALGNEQYF; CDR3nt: TGTGCCAGCAGCTCTTCCAGGGACAGGGCCCTGGGAAACGAGCAGTACTTC
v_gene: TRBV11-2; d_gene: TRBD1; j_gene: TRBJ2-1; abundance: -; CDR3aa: CASSRLRDRPNEQFF; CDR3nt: TGTGCCAGCAGCCGCCTCCGGGACAGGCCCAATGAGCAGTTCTTC
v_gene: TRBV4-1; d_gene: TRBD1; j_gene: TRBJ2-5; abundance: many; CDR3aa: CASSQDPWDRQETQYF; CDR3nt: TGCGCCAGCAGCCAAGATCCTTGGGACAGGCAAGAGACCCAGTACTTC
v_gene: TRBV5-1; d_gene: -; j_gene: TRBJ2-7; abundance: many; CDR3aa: CASSLHQGYEQYF; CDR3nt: TGCGCCAGCAGCTTGCACCAGGGCTACGAGCAGTACTTC
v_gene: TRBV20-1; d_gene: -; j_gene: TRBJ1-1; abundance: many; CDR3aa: CSARDPNTEAFF; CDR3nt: TGCAGTGCTAGAGATCCGAACACTGAAGCTTTCTTT
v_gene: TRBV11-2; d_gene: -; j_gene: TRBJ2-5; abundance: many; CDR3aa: CASSLSSASAYQETQYF; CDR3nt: TGTGCCAGCAGCTTATCCTCCGCTAGCGCATATCAAGAGACCCAGTACTTC
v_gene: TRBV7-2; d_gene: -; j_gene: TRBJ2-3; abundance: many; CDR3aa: CASSFGPTPSDTQYF; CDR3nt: TGTGCCAGCAGCTTCGGCCCAACCCCCTCAGATACGCAGTATTTT
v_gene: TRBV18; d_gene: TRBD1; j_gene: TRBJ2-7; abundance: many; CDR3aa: CASSGGQGYEQYF; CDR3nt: TGTGCCAGCTCAGGGGGACAGGGATACGAGCAGTACTTC
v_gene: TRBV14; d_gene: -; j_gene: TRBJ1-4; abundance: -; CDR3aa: CASSGPGLKLFF; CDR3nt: TGTGCCAGCAGCGGGCCGGGACTAAAACTGTTTTTT
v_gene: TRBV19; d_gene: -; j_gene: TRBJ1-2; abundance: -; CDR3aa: CASRGAWGATPGYTF; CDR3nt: TGTGCCAGTAGAGGGGCTTGGGGGGCTACCCCCGGCTACACCTTC
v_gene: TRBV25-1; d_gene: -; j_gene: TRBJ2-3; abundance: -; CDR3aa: CASSENRAALQYF; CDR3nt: TGTGCCAGCAGTGAGAATAGGGCGGCCTTGCAGTATTTT
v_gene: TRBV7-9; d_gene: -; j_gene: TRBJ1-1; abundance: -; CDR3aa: CASSFGGNTEAFF; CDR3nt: TGTGCCAGCAGTTTCGGGGGGAACACTGAAGCTTTCTTT
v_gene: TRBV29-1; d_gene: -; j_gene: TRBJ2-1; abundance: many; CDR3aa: CSGFTLIYNEQFF; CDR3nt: TGCAGCGGGTTCACCTTGATTTACAATGAGCAGTTCTTC
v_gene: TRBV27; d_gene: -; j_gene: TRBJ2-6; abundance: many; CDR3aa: CASSSHGGYPTGANVLTF; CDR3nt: TGTGCCAGCAGTTCACACGGGGGTTACCCGACCGGGGCCAACGTCCTGACTTTC
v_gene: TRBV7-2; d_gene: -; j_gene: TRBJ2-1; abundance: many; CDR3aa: CASSFQAGNEQFF; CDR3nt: TGTGCCAGCAGCTTTCAGGCTGGCAACGAGCAGTTCTTC
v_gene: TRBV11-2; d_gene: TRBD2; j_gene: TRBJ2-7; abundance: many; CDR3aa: CASSSPGTTYEQYF; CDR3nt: TGTGCCAGCAGCAGCCCCGGGACTACCTACGAGCAGTACTTC
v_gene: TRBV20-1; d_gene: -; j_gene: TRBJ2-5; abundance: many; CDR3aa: CSATPRRTTLQETQYF; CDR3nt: TGCAGTGCTACTCCACGGAGGACTACACTCCAAGAGACCCAGTACTTC
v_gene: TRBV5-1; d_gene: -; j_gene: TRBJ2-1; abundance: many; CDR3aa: CASSPDISSEQFF; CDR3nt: TGCGCCAGCAGCCCGGATATAAGTTCTGAGCAGTTCTTC
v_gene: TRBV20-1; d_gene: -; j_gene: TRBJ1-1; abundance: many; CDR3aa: CSAARGNMNTEAFF; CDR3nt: TGCAGTGCCGCAAGGGGGAACATGAACACTGAAGCTTTCTTT
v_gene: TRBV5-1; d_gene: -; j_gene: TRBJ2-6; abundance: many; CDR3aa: CASSLYPTGGISGANVLTF; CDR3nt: TGCGCCAGCAGCTTGTATCCGACAGGTGGGATCTCTGGGGCCAACGTCCTGACTTTC
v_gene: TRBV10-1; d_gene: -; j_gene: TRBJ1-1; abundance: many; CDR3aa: CASSALRNTEAFF; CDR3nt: TGCGCCAGCAGTGCCCTCAGGAACACTGAAGCTTTCTTT
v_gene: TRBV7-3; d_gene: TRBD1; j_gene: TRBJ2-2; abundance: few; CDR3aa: CASSMPGTGTGELFF; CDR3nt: TGTGCCAGCAGCATGCCCGGGACAGGGACCGGGGAGCTGTTTTTT
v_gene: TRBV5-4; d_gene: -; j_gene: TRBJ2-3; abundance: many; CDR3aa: CASSPNRRGAGSDTQYF; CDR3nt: TGTGCCAGCAGCCCTAACCGCCGGGGGGCGGGTTCAGATACGCAGTATTTT
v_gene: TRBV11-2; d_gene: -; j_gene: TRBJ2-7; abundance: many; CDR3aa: CASSIRGSFANLPYEQYF; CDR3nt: TGTGCCAGCAGCATAAGGGGCAGTTTCGCCAACCTTCCTTACGAGCAGTACTTC
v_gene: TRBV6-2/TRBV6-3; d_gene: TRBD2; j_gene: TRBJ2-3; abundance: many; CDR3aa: CASSYDGGGTDTQYF; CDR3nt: TGTGCCAGCAGTTACGACGGGGGGGGCACAGATACGCAGTATTTT
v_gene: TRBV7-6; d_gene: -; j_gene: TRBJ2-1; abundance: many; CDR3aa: CASSTGGLSWEQFF; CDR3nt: TGTGCCAGCAGCACGGGGGGCCTTTCTTGGGAGCAGTTCTTC
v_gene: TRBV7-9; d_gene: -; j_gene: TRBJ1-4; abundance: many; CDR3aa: CASSLAGVWEKLFF; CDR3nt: TGTGCCAGCAGCTTAGCGGGGGTTTGGGAAAAACTGTTTTTT
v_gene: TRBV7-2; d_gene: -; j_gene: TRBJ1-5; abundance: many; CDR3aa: CASSLMGTPNQPQHF; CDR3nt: TGTGCCAGCAGCTTAATGGGGACTCCCAATCAGCCCCAGCATTTT
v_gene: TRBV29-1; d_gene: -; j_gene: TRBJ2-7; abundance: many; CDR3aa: CSVEAPGSYEQYF; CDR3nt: TGCAGCGTTGAAGCCCCAGGCAGCTACGAGCAGTACTTC
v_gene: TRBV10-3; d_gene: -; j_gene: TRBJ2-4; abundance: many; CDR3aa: CAITGHDTSLAKNIQYF; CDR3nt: TGTGCCATCACCGGACATGACACCTCTTTAGCCAAAAACATTCAGTACTTC
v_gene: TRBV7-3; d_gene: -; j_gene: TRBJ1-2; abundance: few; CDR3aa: CASSSGPSSSGYTF; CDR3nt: TGTGCCAGCAGCTCAGGGCCCAGTTCTAGTGGCTACACCTTC
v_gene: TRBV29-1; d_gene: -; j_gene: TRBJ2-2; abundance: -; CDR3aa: CSVALNTGELFF; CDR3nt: TGCAGCGTTGCGCTGAACACCGGGGAGCTGTTTTTT